A single sample is the source of the 5 T cell receptor beta chains below, sequenced in a study of shared clonotypes between healthy human individuals. Assay used: immunoSEQ multiplex PCR; TCRdb lists only in-frame clones, some missing. The sample comprises about 2 million clones, 85% to 95% of which are singletons, and 0.13% rests with the top ten. The sample comprised naive CD4+ T cells sorted from blood. Subset reported: CD45RA+ positively selected. All receptors come from a man aged 18 to 35 in good health.

V and J are TRBV7-9 and TRBJ1-3; D perhaps matches TRBD1 (6 bases). Trimming pared 5 bases from V and 2 bases from J, leaving 10 bases between. The CDR3 covers 14 residues. Germline V gene lookup returns CDR1 SEHNR and CDR2 FQNEAQ (reference sequence). In DNA form, the CDR3 reads TGTGCCAGCAGCCGAGGGGGTACTGGAAACACCATATATTTT. This translates into CASSRGGTGNTIYF.

The V gene is TRBV2, the J gene TRBJ2-5; 8 nucleotides match TRBD1. J lost 2 bases, V lost 8 bases, and 7 bases had no gene match. In germline, CDR1 is SNHLY, CDR2 FYNNEI. CDR3 length: 14 amino acids. The CDR3 bases are TGTGCCAGCCCGGGACAGGAGCATCAAGAGACCCAGTACTTC. Translating gives CASPGQEHQETQYF.

The V call is TRBV5-1, the J call TRBJ1-1; D is perhaps TRBD1 (5 bases). V was pared by 5 bases and J by 0 bases, with 11 bases between. Germline assignment: CDR1 SGHRS and CDR2 YFSETQ. The CDR3 covers 14 residues. The CDR3 loop reads CASSQGAMNTEAFF. The CDR3 nucleotides are TGCGCCAGCAGTCAGGGAGCCATGAACACTGAAGCTTTCTTT.

The CDR3 DNA is TGTGCCAGCTCTTCGGTCAGGGAGAACACTGAAGCTTTCTTT. Amino acid sequence: CASSSVRENTEAFF. The chain employs TRBV18 and TRBJ1-1; D might be TRBD1 (5 bases). Germline CDR1 reads KGHSH; CDR2 reads LQKENI. V gave up 6 bases and J gave up 1 base, with 12 bases separating them. CDR3 length: 14 residues.

This sequence joins TRBV28 and TRBJ2-3, with D maybe TRBD1 (5 bases). This CDR3 comprises 15 residues. V was cut by 4 bases and J by 0 bases, with 11 bases left in between. The germline V gene has CDR1 MDHEN and CDR2 SYDVKM. The CDR3 is CASSSLRGSTDTQYF. The CDR3 DNA reads TGTGCCAGCAGTTCCTTAAGGGGCAGCACAGATACGCAGTATTTT.